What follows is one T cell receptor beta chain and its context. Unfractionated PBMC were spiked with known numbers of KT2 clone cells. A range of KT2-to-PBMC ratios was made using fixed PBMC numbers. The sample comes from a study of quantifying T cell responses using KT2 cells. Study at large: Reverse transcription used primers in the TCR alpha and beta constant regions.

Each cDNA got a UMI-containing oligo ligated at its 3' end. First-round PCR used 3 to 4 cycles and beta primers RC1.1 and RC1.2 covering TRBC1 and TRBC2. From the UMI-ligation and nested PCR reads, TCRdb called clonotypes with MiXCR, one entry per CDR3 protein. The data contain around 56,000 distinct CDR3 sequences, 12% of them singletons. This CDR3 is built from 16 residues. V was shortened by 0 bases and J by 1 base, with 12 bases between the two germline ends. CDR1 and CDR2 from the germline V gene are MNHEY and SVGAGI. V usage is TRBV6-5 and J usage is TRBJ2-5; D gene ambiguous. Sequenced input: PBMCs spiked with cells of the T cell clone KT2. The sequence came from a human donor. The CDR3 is CASSYSLGNSQETQYF. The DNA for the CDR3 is TGTGCCAGCAGTTACTCCTTGGGGAACAGCCAAGAGACCCAGTACTTC.